A single TCR beta chain is shown here with its context. The CDR3 sequence is 15 residues long. CDR1 is SGHNT and CDR2 is YYREEE in the germline V gene (reference sequence). Trimming cost V 0 bases and J 1 base, with 10 bases left between them. The data were produced by immunoSEQ multiplex PCR, yet TCRdb's version contains in-frame clones alone and is incomplete. The sample lists about 35,000 clones; approximately 94% were seen once. The record originates from a study of control samples from healthy donors and cancer patients. The specimen sequenced was PBMCs. This chain links TRBV5-4 with TRBJ2-5; D gene ambiguous. This sequence was found in a man aged 35-49 years with colorectal cancer. Here the CDR3 DNA reads TGTGCCAGCAGCTTGGGAGGTAATTCCCAAGAGACCCAGTACTTC. Translating gives CASSLGGNSQETQYF.